The rows below give T cell receptor beta chains drawn from one sample of a study of spatial heterogeneity in lung cancer. TCRdb called the 5' RACE reads again in MiXCR, with one record for every CDR3 protein. The sample includes 2,000 to 3,000 distinct CDR3 sequences, roughly 13% of them seen just once. This specimen was lung tumor tissue, taken at surgery. Receptors were obtained from a male donor with early-stage non-small cell lung cancer. Both conserved end residues are part of each CDR3. Each record gives: CDR3 protein, CDR3 DNA, D gene, J gene, V gene, clone size. D genes are given only for firm matches. Rows may omit the clone size; those that give it use once, few, many or a size class.

CDR3 protein: CASSFGGRTSTDTQYF
CDR3 DNA: TGCGCCAGCAGCTTCGGTGGCAGGACTAGCACAGATACGCAGTATTTT
D gene: .
J gene: TRBJ2-3
V gene: TRBV5-1
clone size: medium-sized

CDR3 protein: CASSPVALNTGELFF
CDR3 DNA: TGCGCCAGCAGCCCCGTTGCGTTGAACACCGGGGAGCTGTTTTTT
D gene: .
J gene: TRBJ2-2
V gene: TRBV5-1
clone size: .

CDR3 protein: CASSGSGLEETQYF
CDR3 DNA: TGTGCCAGCAGTGGGTCCGGGCTCGAAGAGACCCAGTACTTC
D gene: .
J gene: TRBJ2-5
V gene: TRBV25-1
clone size: medium-sized

CDR3 protein: CASSYRQGRGYTF
CDR3 DNA: TGTGCCAGCAGTTACCGACAGGGCCGCGGCTACACCTTC
D gene: TRBD1
J gene: TRBJ1-2
V gene: TRBV27
clone size: .

CDR3 protein: CASSSGTSYEQYF
CDR3 DNA: TGCGCCAGCAGTTCGGGGACGAGCTACGAGCAGTACTTC
D gene: .
J gene: TRBJ2-7
V gene: TRBV5-1
clone size: .

CDR3 protein: CASMGDTQYF
CDR3 DNA: TGTGCCAGCATGGGTGATACGCAGTATTTT
D gene: .
J gene: TRBJ2-3
V gene: TRBV7-6
clone size: medium-sized

CDR3 protein: CASSLSASGYEQYF
CDR3 DNA: TGTGCCAGCAGTTTAAGTGCTAGCGGCTACGAGCAGTACTTC
D gene: TRBD2
J gene: TRBJ2-7
V gene: TRBV12-3/TRBV12-4
clone size: .

CDR3 protein: CASSDGENNEKLFF
CDR3 DNA: TGTGCCAGCAGTGACGGGGAGAATAATGAAAAACTGTTTTTT
D gene: .
J gene: TRBJ1-4
V gene: TRBV12-3/TRBV12-4
clone size: medium-sized

CDR3 protein: CASSEVRWKGTGELFF
CDR3 DNA: TGTGCCAGCAGTGAGGTTCGTTGGAAGGGCACCGGGGAGCTGTTTTTT
D gene: .
J gene: TRBJ2-2
V gene: TRBV27
clone size: medium-sized

CDR3 protein: CASSLGGNEQFF
CDR3 DNA: TGTGCCAGCAGCTTGGGCGGAAATGAGCAGTTCTTC
D gene: .
J gene: TRBJ2-1
V gene: TRBV5-4
clone size: .

CDR3 protein: CASCRDRVREQYF
CDR3 DNA: TGCGCCAGCTGCCGGGACAGGGTCCGCGAGCAGTACTTC
D gene: TRBD1
J gene: TRBJ2-7
V gene: TRBV10-2
clone size: medium-sized

CDR3 protein: CASSPLGLAGVTGELFF
CDR3 DNA: TGTGCCAGCAGTCCTCTGGGACTAGCGGGAGTAACGGGGGAGCTGTTTTTT
D gene: TRBD2
J gene: TRBJ2-2
V gene: TRBV12-3/TRBV12-4
clone size: .

CDR3 protein: CASSYAGTSGEIGTDTQYF
CDR3 DNA: TGCGCCAGCAGTTACGCCGGGACTAGCGGGGAAATCGGCACAGATACGCAGTATTTT
D gene: TRBD2
J gene: TRBJ2-3
V gene: TRBV4-1
clone size: medium-sized

CDR3 protein: CAISESAGLDGYTF
CDR3 DNA: TGTGCCATCAGTGAGTCAGCGGGGTTGGATGGCTACACCTTC
D gene: .
J gene: TRBJ1-2
V gene: TRBV10-3
clone size: medium-sized

CDR3 protein: CASSQDRVSSYEQYF
CDR3 DNA: TGCGCCAGCAGCCAAGACAGGGTAAGCTCCTACGAGCAGTACTTC
D gene: .
J gene: TRBJ2-7
V gene: TRBV4-1
clone size: medium-sized

CDR3 protein: CASSENIDTQYF
CDR3 DNA: TGTGCCAGCAGTGAAAACATCGATACGCAGTATTTT
D gene: .
J gene: TRBJ2-3
V gene: TRBV2
clone size: .

CDR3 protein: CASSRLTNYGYTF
CDR3 DNA: TGTGCCAGCAGTCGACTGACTAACTATGGCTACACCTTC
D gene: .
J gene: TRBJ1-2
V gene: TRBV6-2/TRBV6-3
clone size: .

CDR3 protein: CASSLFPSTDTQYF
CDR3 DNA: TGTGCCAGCAGCTTATTCCCTAGCACAGATACGCAGTATTTT
D gene: .
J gene: TRBJ2-3
V gene: TRBV7-8
clone size: medium-sized

CDR3 protein: CASSLAKSSEQFF
CDR3 DNA: TGTGCCAGCAGCTTAGCAAAATCAAGTGAGCAGTTCTTC
D gene: .
J gene: TRBJ2-1
V gene: TRBV7-2
clone size: medium-sized

CDR3 protein: CASSSGTYQDSYEQYF
CDR3 DNA: TGTGCCAGCAGCTCCGGGACTTACCAGGACTCCTACGAGCAGTACTTC
D gene: .
J gene: TRBJ2-7
V gene: TRBV21-1
clone size: many

CDR3 protein: CASSLDRGYGYTF
CDR3 DNA: TGTGCCAGCAGCTTGGACAGGGGCTATGGCTACACCTTC
D gene: TRBD1
J gene: TRBJ1-2
V gene: TRBV5-4
clone size: medium-sized

CDR3 protein: CASTQLAGLNTGELFF
CDR3 DNA: TGTGCCAGCACTCAACTAGCGGGGCTGAACACCGGGGAGCTGTTTTTT
D gene: TRBD2
J gene: TRBJ2-2
V gene: TRBV6-5
clone size: medium-sized

CDR3 protein: CASSFQGGETQYF
CDR3 DNA: TGTGCCAGCAGCTTTCAGGGAGGAGAGACCCAGTACTTC
D gene: .
J gene: TRBJ2-5
V gene: TRBV7-2
clone size: few

CDR3 protein: CASSPRDTGELFF
CDR3 DNA: TGTGCCAGCAGCCCTAGGGACACCGGGGAGCTGTTTTTT
D gene: .
J gene: TRBJ2-2
V gene: TRBV7-2
clone size: few

CDR3 protein: CASSTGTGRETQYF
CDR3 DNA: TGTGCCAGCAGCACAGGGACAGGTCGAGAGACCCAGTACTTC
D gene: TRBD1
J gene: TRBJ2-5
V gene: TRBV11-1
clone size: medium-sized

CDR3 protein: CASRNGQGLGYGYTF
CDR3 DNA: TGTGCCAGCAGAAATGGTCAGGGATTGGGCTATGGCTACACCTTC
D gene: .
J gene: TRBJ1-2
V gene: TRBV6-6
clone size: once

CDR3 protein: CASSLWGVSTEAFF
CDR3 DNA: TGTGCCAGCAGTTTATGGGGGGTCAGCACTGAAGCTTTCTTT
D gene: .
J gene: TRBJ1-1
V gene: TRBV27
clone size: medium-sized

CDR3 protein: CASSQEGRGLDEQFF
CDR3 DNA: TGCGCCAGCAGCCAAGAGGGGAGGGGATTGGATGAGCAGTTCTTC
D gene: TRBD2
J gene: TRBJ2-1
V gene: TRBV4-1
clone size: medium-sized

CDR3 protein: CSGQFQETQYF
CDR3 DNA: TGCAGCGGACAGTTCCAAGAGACCCAGTACTTC
D gene: .
J gene: TRBJ2-5
V gene: TRBV20-1
clone size: medium-sized

CDR3 protein: CASSADQTGNNEQFF
CDR3 DNA: TGTGCCAGCAGCGCCGATCAAACAGGGAACAATGAGCAGTTCTTC
D gene: .
J gene: TRBJ2-1
V gene: TRBV9
clone size: medium-sized

CDR3 protein: CSASSSGYSYEQYF
CDR3 DNA: TGCAGTGCTAGTAGCAGCGGGTACTCCTACGAGCAGTACTTC
D gene: .
J gene: TRBJ2-7
V gene: TRBV20-1
clone size: medium-sized

CDR3 protein: CSAAPGLAGGADTQYF
CDR3 DNA: TGCAGTGCGGCACCGGGACTAGCGGGGGGGGCAGATACGCAGTATTTT
D gene: TRBD2
J gene: TRBJ2-3
V gene: TRBV20-1
clone size: medium-sized

CDR3 protein: CASSQDPDRGRVDTGELFF
CDR3 DNA: TGTGCCAGCAGCCAAGATCCGGACAGGGGGCGCGTGGACACCGGGGAGCTGTTTTTT
D gene: TRBD1
J gene: TRBJ2-2
V gene: TRBV3-1
clone size: medium-sized

CDR3 protein: CASSTAGGRYNEQFF
CDR3 DNA: TGTGCCAGCAGTACAGCGGGGGGGAGGTACAATGAGCAGTTCTTC
D gene: TRBD2
J gene: TRBJ2-1
V gene: TRBV6-2/TRBV6-3
clone size: .

CDR3 protein: CASSFRSSYNSPLHF
CDR3 DNA: TGTGCCAGCAGTTTCCGAAGCTCCTATAATTCACCCCTCCACTTT
D gene: .
J gene: TRBJ1-6
V gene: TRBV12-3/TRBV12-4
clone size: medium-sized

CDR3 protein: CASSLPLGVGANVLTF
CDR3 DNA: TGTGCCAGTAGTCTACCCCTTGGGGTTGGGGCCAACGTCCTGACTTTC
D gene: .
J gene: TRBJ2-6
V gene: TRBV19
clone size: .

CDR3 protein: CASSIHGQGVQPQHF
CDR3 DNA: TGTGCCAGTAGTATCCATGGACAGGGTGTTCAGCCCCAGCATTTT
D gene: TRBD1
J gene: TRBJ1-5
V gene: TRBV19
clone size: large

CDR3 protein: CASSRGTHTGSPLHF
CDR3 DNA: TGTGCCAGCAGCCGGGGAACACATACCGGCTCACCCCTCCACTTT
D gene: .
J gene: TRBJ1-6
V gene: TRBV11-1
clone size: large

CDR3 protein: CASSTVDSSYNSPLHF
CDR3 DNA: TGTGCCAGCTCAACCGTGGACAGCTCCTATAATTCACCCCTCCACTTT
D gene: .
J gene: TRBJ1-6
V gene: TRBV18
clone size: large

CDR3 protein: CASSFLGENTGELFF
CDR3 DNA: TGTGCCAGCAGCTTCCTCGGTGAAAACACCGGGGAGCTGTTTTTT
D gene: .
J gene: TRBJ2-2
V gene: TRBV7-3
clone size: medium-sized

CDR3 protein: CASSYQGKGEQYF
CDR3 DNA: TGTGCCAGCAGTTATCAGGGGAAGGGCGAGCAGTACTTC
D gene: .
J gene: TRBJ2-7
V gene: TRBV6-2/TRBV6-3
clone size: .

CDR3 protein: CASSESPLETQYF
CDR3 DNA: TGTGCCAGCAGTGAATCCCCTTTGGAGACCCAGTACTTC
D gene: .
J gene: TRBJ2-5
V gene: TRBV25-1
clone size: medium-sized

CDR3 protein: CASSIRTGGTDTQYF
CDR3 DNA: TGTGCCAGTAGTATACGGACAGGGGGCACAGATACGCAGTATTTT
D gene: TRBD1
J gene: TRBJ2-3
V gene: TRBV19
clone size: .

CDR3 protein: CAWSVRTGSIVEKLFF
CDR3 DNA: TGTGCCTGGAGTGTACGGACAGGGAGTATTGTTGAAAAACTGTTTTTT
D gene: TRBD1
J gene: TRBJ1-4
V gene: TRBV30
clone size: .

CDR3 protein: CASSLVAGISYEQYF
CDR3 DNA: TGTGCCAGCAGCTTGGTGGCAGGGATTTCCTACGAGCAGTACTTC
D gene: .
J gene: TRBJ2-7
V gene: TRBV5-4
clone size: medium-sized

CDR3 protein: CASSFPPGGETQYF
CDR3 DNA: TGCGCCAGCAGCTTCCCACCGGGCGGGGAGACCCAGTACTTC
D gene: .
J gene: TRBJ2-5
V gene: TRBV5-1
clone size: medium-sized

CDR3 protein: CASSHRTGGSEQFF
CDR3 DNA: TGTGCCAGCAGCCACCGGACAGGGGGCAGTGAGCAGTTCTTC
D gene: TRBD1
J gene: TRBJ2-1
V gene: TRBV14
clone size: .

CDR3 protein: CASSPKGAGPRDEQFF
CDR3 DNA: TGTGCCAGCAGCCCGAAGGGAGCGGGGCCGCGTGATGAGCAGTTCTTC
D gene: TRBD2
J gene: TRBJ2-1
V gene: TRBV7-3
clone size: .

CDR3 protein: CASSPLRMAQETQYF
CDR3 DNA: TGTGCCAGCAGTCCTTTGAGAATGGCACAAGAGACCCAGTACTTC
D gene: .
J gene: TRBJ2-5
V gene: TRBV6-6
clone size: few